This record looks at one TCR beta chain sequence and its context. Participants came from 20 to 25 US areas, aged roughly 18 to 89 years. Clinical histories supplied by participants themselves formed the basis of cohort assignment. The CDR3 contains 15 residues. CDR1 and CDR2 from the germline V gene are SGHRS and YFSETQ. Trimming at V came to 4 bases and at J to 1 base, leaving 6 bases not matched to a gene. Original processing methods: For nucleated cells, counts were estimated from reference gene primer amplification. Generated by immunoSEQ multiplex PCR, the TCRdb table keeps only in-frame clones and is missing some. V and J calls and clone size are copied from that table; D and trimming were computed from the DNA. The table includes about 180,000 clones, nearly 90% detected once. This record comes from a study of blood T cell repertoires in COVID-19. For the study at large: Nucleic acid was either cDNA or gDNA, and it came from T cells, B-cell-depleted T cells, or PBMCs.

The sequencing input was PBMCs or T cells enriched from blood (not recorded which). The chain has TRBV5-1 and TRBJ1-1, with 8 bases aligning to TRBD1. This clonotype was sampled from a woman aged 35 to 49 with acute COVID-19. CDR3 in DNA: TGCGCCAGCAGCCGGGACAGGACTGCGAACACTGAAGCTTTCTTT. It encodes CASSRDRTANTEAFF.